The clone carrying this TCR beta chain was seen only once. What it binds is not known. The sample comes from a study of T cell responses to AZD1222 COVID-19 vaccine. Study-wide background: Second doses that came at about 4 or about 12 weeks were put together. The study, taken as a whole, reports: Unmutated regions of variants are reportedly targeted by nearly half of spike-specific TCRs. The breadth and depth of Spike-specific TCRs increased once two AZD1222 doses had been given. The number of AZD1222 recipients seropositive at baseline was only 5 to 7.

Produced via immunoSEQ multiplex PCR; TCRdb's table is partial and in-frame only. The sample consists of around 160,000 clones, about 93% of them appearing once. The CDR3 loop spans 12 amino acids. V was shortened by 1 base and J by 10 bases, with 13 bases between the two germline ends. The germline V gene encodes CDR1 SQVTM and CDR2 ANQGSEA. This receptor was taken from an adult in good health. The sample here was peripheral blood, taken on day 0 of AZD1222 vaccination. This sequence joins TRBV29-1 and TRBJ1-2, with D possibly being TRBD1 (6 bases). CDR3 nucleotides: TGCAGCGTTGAAGTAACAGGGTCCCCCTACACCTTC. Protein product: CSVEVTGSPYTF.